Listed below are T cell receptor beta chains from one sample, sequenced in a study of T-cell reconstitution after alpha-beta-depleted transplantation in children. TCRdb recomputed calls from the PCR reads with MiXCR, one row per CDR3 protein. The sample contains approximately 91,000 distinct CDR3 sequences, 6.5% to 8.5% of which appear only once. The sequencing used PBMCs from the stem cell graft donor, collected from the stem cell graft. The receptors originated from a human donor who donated a stem cell graft to a child with congenital amegakaryocytic thrombocytopenia. CDR3s include the opening cysteine and the closing phenylalanine or tryptophan. A D gene is named only where the DNA matches it firmly. Where a row states a size, it is once, few, many or the class of an expanded clone; other rows omit it.

D gene	J gene	clone size	V gene	CDR3 protein	CDR3 DNA
-	TRBJ1-2	many	TRBV25-1	CASSDPGTIYGYTF	TGTGCCAGCAGTGACCCCGGGACCATTTATGGCTACACCTTC
-	TRBJ2-1	-	TRBV2	CASRQGQFEQFF	TGTGCCAGCAGGCAGGGGCAGTTTGAGCAGTTCTTC
-	TRBJ2-7	many	TRBV18	CASSGHSYEQYF	TGTGCCAGCTCGGGACACTCCTACGAGCAGTACTTC
TRBD2	TRBJ2-1	many	TRBV4-1	CASSQDAGLGPHEQFF	TGCGCCAGCAGCCAAGATGCCGGACTAGGCCCCCATGAGCAGTTCTTC
-	TRBJ1-2	many	TRBV12-3/TRBV12-4	CASSPTGTYGYTF	TGTGCCAGCAGCCCTACAGGGACCTATGGCTACACCTTC
-	TRBJ2-7	few	TRBV3-1	CASSQDALYEQYF	TGTGCCAGCAGCCAAGACGCCCTTTACGAGCAGTACTTC
-	TRBJ1-6	many	TRBV20-1	CSARAPGGGGFGDSPLHF	TGCAGTGCTAGAGCCCCCGGGGGAGGAGGGTTTGGTGATTCACCCCTCCACTTT
-	TRBJ2-7	few	TRBV4-3	CASSQELHYEQYF	TGCGCCAGCAGCCAAGAACTCCACTACGAGCAGTACTTC
TRBD2	TRBJ2-7	few	TRBV3-1	CASSQGAGGLYEQYF	TGTGCCAGCAGCCAAGGGGCGGGAGGGCTCTACGAGCAGTACTTC
-	TRBJ2-7	-	TRBV12-3/TRBV12-4	CASSLSSPYEQYF	TGTGCCAGCAGTTTATCGTCCCCCTACGAGCAGTACTTC
-	TRBJ2-2	many	TRBV5-5	CASSLRGSGGGTGELFF	TGTGCCAGCAGCTTGCGAGGGTCAGGGGGAGGTACCGGGGAGCTGTTTTTT
-	TRBJ1-2	many	TRBV29-1	CSVARSVDGYTF	TGCAGCGTTGCGAGGTCCGTAGATGGCTACACCTTC
TRBD2	TRBJ2-2	many	TRBV28	CASSLWGTSGAFTGELFF	TGTGCCAGCTCTTTGTGGGGAACTAGCGGAGCATTCACCGGGGAGCTGTTTTTT
-	TRBJ1-3	many	TRBV6-1	CASTDLSSGNTIYF	TGTGCCAGCACTGACCTGAGCTCTGGAAACACCATATATTTT
TRBD2	TRBJ2-1	many	TRBV20-1	CSARDPRGGDEQFF	TGCAGTGCTAGAGATCCGCGGGGGGGCGATGAGCAGTTCTTC
-	TRBJ1-4	many	TRBV7-2	CASSLRAGNEKLFF	TGTGCCAGCAGCTTACGAGCGGGGAATGAAAAACTGTTTTTT
TRBD2	TRBJ2-1	-	TRBV20-1	CSARWREYNEQFF	TGCAGTGCTAGGTGGCGGGAGTACAATGAGCAGTTCTTC
-	TRBJ2-7	many	TRBV10-3	CAISEVDEQYF	TGTGCCATCAGTGAAGTGGACGAGCAGTACTTC
-	TRBJ2-7	few	TRBV6-1	CASSGPSGRYEQYF	TGTGCCAGCAGTGGACCAAGCGGTCGATACGAGCAGTACTTC
-	TRBJ1-1	once	TRBV29-1	CSVRHTGNTEAFF	TGCAGCGTAAGGCACACAGGGAACACTGAAGCTTTCTTC
-	TRBJ2-7	many	TRBV5-1	CASSLEDPGAEQYF	TGCGCCAGCAGCTTGGAGGACCCAGGGGCCGAGCAGTACTTC
TRBD2	TRBJ2-1	many	TRBV4-2	CASSPGPSGSVSEQFF	TGTGCCAGCAGCCCTGGGCCTAGCGGGAGTGTAAGTGAGCAGTTCTTC
-	TRBJ1-2	many	TRBV10-3	CAIRKDRQAYGYTF	TGTGCCATCAGAAAAGACCGGCAGGCGTATGGCTACACCTTC
-	TRBJ2-7	many	TRBV3-1	CASSQTQGIEQYF	TGTGCCAGCAGCCAGACACAGGGTATTGAGCAGTACTTC
-	TRBJ2-5	many	TRBV29-1	CSVVPSTETQETQYF	TGCAGCGTTGTCCCCTCGACAGAGACACAAGAGACCCAGTACTTC
TRBD2	TRBJ2-1	many	TRBV20-1	CSATGLAGRAQYNEQFF	TGCAGTGCTACGGGACTAGCGGGAAGGGCCCAATACAATGAGCAGTTCTTC
-	TRBJ1-1	many	TRBV20-1	CSALTSLGMNTEAFF	TGCAGTGCCTTGACGTCGTTAGGAATGAACACTGAAGCTTTCTTT
-	TRBJ2-1	many	TRBV9	CASSVEPTPPYNEQFF	TGTGCCAGCAGCGTAGAACCGACTCCTCCCTACAATGAGCAGTTCTTC
TRBD2	TRBJ2-1	-	TRBV6-2/TRBV6-3	CASRRLLAGGPANEQFF	TGTGCCAGCAGACGACTTTTAGCGGGAGGGCCAGCCAATGAGCAGTTCTTC
-	TRBJ2-7	many	TRBV20-1	CSAREVRYEQYF	TGCAGTGCTAGAGAAGTGCGGTACGAGCAGTACTTC
TRBD1	TRBJ2-7	many	TRBV25-1	CASSEPGQGFHEQYF	TGTGCCAGCAGTGAACCGGGACAGGGTTTCCACGAGCAGTACTTC
-	TRBJ2-4	many	TRBV6-6	CASTRGAKNIQYF	TGTGCCAGCACTCGAGGAGCCAAAAACATTCAGTACTTC
TRBD2	TRBJ2-1	many	TRBV24-1	CATSPGGRANEQFF	TGTGCCACCAGCCCTGGCGGGAGAGCCAATGAGCAGTTCTTC
-	TRBJ2-2	many	TRBV25-1	CASSGGTGELFF	TGTGCCAGCAGTGGGGGCACCGGGGAGCTGTTTTTT
-	TRBJ2-3	many	TRBV2	CASSDPGPRDTQYF	TGTGCCAGCAGTGACCCGGGGCCGCGGGATACGCAGTATTTT
-	TRBJ2-7	many	TRBV20-1	CSARRQERDEQYF	TGCAGTGCTCGGAGACAGGAACGAGACGAGCAGTACTTC
-	TRBJ2-3	few	TRBV5-1	CASSLDGGGPADTQYF	TGCGCCAGCAGCTTGGACGGAGGGGGTCCGGCAGATACGCAGTATTTT
-	TRBJ1-6	once	TRBV3-1	CASRSGGMSESPLHF	TGTGCCAGCCGCTCAGGAGGGATGTCAGAATCACCCCTCCACTTT
TRBD2	TRBJ2-3	many	TRBV20-1	CSAPGTSVDTQYF	TGCAGTGCTCCCGGGACTAGCGTAGATACGCAGTATTTT
-	TRBJ2-1	many	TRBV3-1	CASSQGAPPYNEQFF	TGTGCCAGCAGCCAAGGAGCCCCCCCCTACAATGAGCAGTTCTTC
-	TRBJ2-3	many	TRBV11-2	CASSSHRATSTDTQYF	TGTGCCAGCAGCTCCCACAGGGCAACTAGCACAGATACGCAGTATTTT
-	TRBJ2-1	many	TRBV5-6	CASSRIYEQFF	TGTGCCAGCAGCCGCATCTACGAGCAGTTCTTC
TRBD1	TRBJ2-5	-	TRBV3-1	CATSLSQGRETQYF	TGTGCCACCTCCCTCTCACAGGGGAGAGAGACCCAGTACTTC
TRBD2	TRBJ2-5	many	TRBV20-1	CSARDILAGERRGETQYF	TGCAGTGCTAGAGATATACTAGCGGGAGAGCGCCGCGGAGAGACCCAGTACTTC
TRBD1	TRBJ2-3	many	TRBV24-1	CATSDPGQRTDTQYF	TGTGCCACCAGTGACCCGGGACAGCGCACAGATACGCAGTATTTT
TRBD1	TRBJ1-4	many	TRBV7-9	CASSRTGDGEKLFF	TGTGCCAGCAGCCGGACAGGGGATGGGGAAAAACTGTTTTTT
TRBD1	TRBJ2-7	few	TRBV5-1	CASSLDGQGFEQYF	TGCGCCAGCAGCTTGGATGGACAGGGGTTCGAGCAGTACTTC
TRBD2	TRBJ2-3	-	TRBV6-8	CASSRTGTSRLADTQYF	TGTGCCAGCAGCCGAACCGGGACTAGCCGGTTGGCAGATACGCAGTATTTT